This T cell receptor beta chain was recovered during a study of blood T cell repertoires in COVID-19. Across the study: Sample material is recorded as cDNA or gDNA derived from T cells, B-cell-depleted T cells, or PBMCs.

The protocol was immunoSEQ multiplex PCR, while the TCRdb copy is restricted to in-frame clones and leaves out a portion. The sample lists about 160,000 clones; 80% were seen once. In germline, CDR1 is DFQATT, CDR2 SNEGSKA (reference sequence). The CDR3 loop spans 20 amino acids. Trimming shortened V by 3 bases and J by 1 base, and 28 bases separated the two germline ends. Living in 24 US areas, the participants were between about 18 and 90 years of age. The sequence was collected from a man in his forties who had recovered from COVID-19. The sequenced material came from PBMCs or T cells enriched from blood (not recorded which). The rearrangement links TRBV20-1 to TRBJ1-5; a weak D match, TRBD1 (6 bases). CDR3 sequence (DNA): TGCAGTGCTAGTTTTCCCGGGGGGCAGGGAGGCGAGTACAGCAATCAGCCCCAGCATTTT. As protein: CSASFPGGQGGEYSNQPQHF.